This T cell receptor (beta chain) is from a study of T cells in Graves' hyperthyroidism and ophthalmopathy. Regarding the study as a whole: Through a model of 13 V-J features, ophthalmopathy was separated from stable hyperthyroidism. In the blood, most expanded thyroid clonotypes above 0.001 appeared as well.

The investigators amplified TCR beta CDR3 regions from RNA transcripts. With the HTBI primer set, the TCR CDR3 went through a first round of RT-PCR. TCRdb reanalysed the multiplex PCR reads using MiXCR and keeps one entry per CDR3 protein. This table holds some 180,000 distinct CDR3 sequences, about a sixth found once. The CDR3 is 11 residues long. Germline V gene lookup returns CDR1 SGHDN and CDR2 FVKESK. V lost 8 bases and J lost 2, with 7 bases in between. This clonotype occurred a few times. Its cognate antigen is unknown. The PBMCs studied were ones that came from about 10 ml fresh peripheral blood.

The sequence was collected from a woman aged 45-65 years with Graves' hyperthyroidism. The sequenced sample was blood. V and J are TRBV14 and TRBJ2-7; D is unresolved. This CDR3 reads CASGRAYEQYF. CDR3 nucleotide sequence: TGTGCCAGCGGGCGAGCCTACGAGCAGTACTTC.